The clone carrying this T cell receptor (beta chain) was seen a handful of times. The entry originates in a study of follicular helper T cells after annual influenza vaccination. This table comes from immunoSEQ multiplex PCR, and its TCRdb copy is limited to in-frame clones, with some not included. This sample carries under 12,000 clones, around four fifths of them seen once, and the ten largest clones take around 0.95%. This CDR3 has 15 amino acids. V dropped 6 bases and J dropped 1; count of bases not matched to a gene: 9. Germline V lookup: CDR1 SGHRS, CDR2 YFSETQ. This material consisted of CXCR5- memory CD4+ T cells sorted from blood, taken 6 weeks after influenza vaccination. The rearrangement joins TRBV5-1 to TRBJ2-7, with 8 bases lining up with TRBD1. This receptor was identified in an adult who received the influenza vaccine. The CDR3 DNA reads as TGCGCCAGCACCCCCGGCGACAGGGGTTCCTACGAGCAGTACTTC. Amino acids: CASTPGDRGSYEQYF.